The present T cell receptor (beta chain) was sequenced within a study of cytomegalovirus exposure and HLA in healthy donors (dated by TCRdb to 2017 to 2019). In the study overall: In an earlier analysis of fewer than 750 of the donors, 276 Gb of sequence data and 90 million to 120 million unique TCR beta sequences from roughly 200 million T cells were reported. Approximately 310 gigabases of sequencing data and approximately 85 million unique TCR sequences were included in an early release covering 500 to 750 HLA-typed donors. Among the approximately 430 genotyped donors, approximately 76% belonged to the genetic ancestry cluster associated with self-reported Caucasian donors. The study aimed to test whether cataloging public T cell receptors could reveal signatures of past pathogen exposure. The study used immunosequencing to profile the T cell repertoires of some 600 subjects and linked those repertoires to cytomegalovirus serostatus. Besides the first cohort of roughly 640 subjects, a separate validation cohort made up of roughly 120 different subjects was used. To predict cytomegalovirus infection status, the study brought together high-throughput TCR immunosequencing, statistical association of individual TCRs with disease status, and machine learning. A later analysis re-analyzed previously published TCR beta repertoires from about 600 donors and added high-resolution HLA genotyping to study TCR occurrence patterns. In the later analysis, no new phenotypic data were used to find candidate immune exposures; instead, reliance was placed on TCR beta sequences and their occurrence across donors. An earlier analysis of about 620 of the donors applied high-throughput TCR beta sequencing to assess whether each TCR beta V gene segment acted as functional or pseudogenic. Alongside the repertoire data, information on donor age, sex, ethnicity and CMV serostatus was compiled. A later genetic analysis took genome-wide SNP genotypes for about three fifths of the roughly 670 donors and used that subset as a discovery cohort. Every discovery cohort repertoire had been produced on one sequencing platform. HLA typing covered class I and class II loci at four-digit resolution. The number of typed donors differed by locus: about 620-630 for A, B, C, DRB1 and DQB1; about 520 for DQA1; fewer than 610 for DPA1; and roughly 470 for DPB1. Several DR-DQ haplotypes were handled as single units for association and clustering, since linkage in the cohort was strong. Among about 370 genotyped donors of the cohort, an average of roughly 230,000 unique TCR beta nucleotide sequences was sequenced per donor, of which 15% to 20% were non-productive.

As to this clone: What antigen it recognizes has not been identified. No much larger clonotype is one base removed from it; base qualities were not supplied.

The germline V gene (reference sequence) specifies GTSNPN as CDR1 and SVGIG as CDR2. From the cysteine through the phenylalanine, the CDR3 covers 13 amino acids. Only the CDR3 portion is preserved as DNA: 39 bases, with reading frame beginning at the first base. Library method: the immunoSEQ multiplex PCR assay. For the multiplex PCR, a mixture combining 60 forward primers for TCR Vbeta segments and 13 reverse primers for TCR Jbeta segments was used. The CDR3 region of rearranged TCR beta genes was amplified from genomic DNA by a multiplex PCR assay. The amplified TCR beta libraries were sequenced on the Illumina HiSeq System as 87-base-pair reads. The source study handled its data this way. A later analysis tallied 75 million to 85 million unique TCR beta chains across the 700 or so repertoires, and about 12 million of those chains were shared by two or more donors. A nearest-neighbor algorithm error-corrected the raw reads and collapsed the reads into unique sequences, merging closely related sequences to remove PCR and sequencing errors. CDR3 sequences were aligned to IMGT reference sequences to assign V, D and J gene segments. For a sequence to be retained, a match of at least six nucleotides was required to both a V gene segment and a J gene segment. A rearrangement was called productive if the CDR3 had no stop codons and remained in frame with V and J, and every other rearrangement was called non-productive. CDR3 was defined by IMGT convention, running from the second conserved V-encoded cysteine to the conserved J-encoded phenylalanine. The earlier analysis of fewer than 700 of the donors excluded sequences that lacked an unambiguous match to a single V gene segment. In an earlier analysis of 587 of the donors, a V segment was called functional when productive rearrangements were above 56.7%, and segregating when the standard deviation between donors exceeded 5%. To diagnose cytomegalovirus status from the catalog of TCR beta chain sequences, a statistical classification framework was built. In a later analysis, TCR nucleotide sequences were compared against IMGT/GENE-DB human TR gene sequences so that V and J genes could be assigned. The TCRdist pipeline was used in a later analysis to assign CDR3 sequences and most-parsimonious VDJ recombination scenarios. In a later analysis, each TCR beta chain was defined by its CDR3 amino acid sequence together with its V-gene family, and reads lacking a unique V-gene family were excluded. A later analysis removed several hundred highly shared, low-generation-probability nucleotide sequences to deal with suspected cross-contamination and a sequencing artifact. In a later analysis, a clonal expansion index for each public chain was calculated from normalized within-repertoire ranks of inferred template counts. Generation probabilities in a later analysis came from a VDJ recombination model fitted to out-of-frame rearrangements, and those results were checked against IGoR. In a later analysis, hypergeometric tests were used to score TCR-TCR, TCR-HLA and TCR-CMV co-occurrence, with a repertoire-size bias correction applied to TCR pairs. False discovery rates were estimated in a later analysis by permuting HLA or CMV assignments 20 times. In a later analysis, co-occurring TCRs were grouped using DBSCAN, with TCRdist sequence similarity added in when clustering inside HLA-allele-positive subsets. For co-occurrence clustering, repertoires with fewer than 30,000 or more than 120,000 public chains were excluded, along with five or six repertoires with anomalous nucleotide sharing. Not all clones reach the TCRdb copy of this immuneACCESS table, which keeps in-frame sequences only. Checked studies attribute under half of the gap to unresolved V genes and leave the rest unexplained. Clone size and V and J calls were adopted from that table, with D and trimming inferred from the DNA. Present in this sample are some 140,000 clones, roughly three quarters of which were seen just once. The ten largest make up under 3.5% of the sample.

The cohort was made up of about 610 healthy bone marrow donors. At the time of sampling, all cohort members were nominally healthy, though unrecorded immune exposures were likely present. The donor tested CMV seronegative, placing the donor among the 350 to 400 seronegative members of the cohort. A peripheral blood sample was collected from each donor, and TCR beta sequencing was performed on peripheral blood mononuclear cells. The Qiagen DNeasy Blood Extraction Kit was used to extract genomic DNA from the blood cell samples. Findings and caveats that apply to the study as a whole: Cytomegalovirus status was reported to be diagnosed by the classifier with high specificity and sensitivity in both the original and validation cohorts. When HLA alleles, especially DR and DQ, strongly co-occurred, TCR associations were difficult to assign to individual alleles. A total of fewer than 200 TCR beta chains were listed by the study as associated with cytomegalovirus. The authors suggested that the approach could potentially be extended to other disease states and immunological phenotypes. A further reported finding was that TCR beta sequences accurately predicted the HLA-A and HLA-B alleles for most subjects in the first cohort. Broadly in line with IMGT annotations, most TCR beta V segments showed up in productive rearrangements about 87% or about 30% of the time in an earlier analysis of approximately 600 of the donors. This cohort had only TCR beta chains sequenced, and the lack of alpha or paired-chain data limited which features could be detected. Compared with equally common non-associated chains, HLA-associated TCR beta chains in a later analysis were more clonally expanded and had lower generation probabilities. The presence/absence analyses assumed that sequencing depth was roughly uniform across donors, and that assumption may not be true. For the cohort, immune exposure information was limited to CMV serostatus. Specific HLA alleles were associated with 15,000 to 20,000 TCR beta sequences at a false discovery rate of 0.05 in a later analysis. Compared with the roughly 700-donor mean, donors in an Asian-associated ancestry cluster had fewer N-insertions in productive TCRs, according to a later genetic analysis. Several of the top co-occurrence clusters appeared to be linked to parvovirus B19, influenza, CMV and Epstein-Barr virus, according to a later analysis. Because the 87-base-pair reads could not distinguish some IMGT-functional V segments, including TRBV6-2 and TRBV6-3, those segments were excluded. The earlier analysis of a few hundred of the donors excluded fewer than 20 rarely observed V segments, including chromosome 9 orphons, because counts were too low. A cluster of highly shared sequence variants was judged likely to represent a technical artifact of the sequencing pipeline. Because some donors lacked HLA typing at each locus, the association tests relied only on the typed subset. Correlated functional status among segregating V segments might be attributable to linkage disequilibrium, but an unknown experimental factor could not be ruled out. In a later analysis, TCR association rates were found to vary across HLA loci, with the most associated TCRs seen for DRB1 alleles and the fewest for HLA-C alleles. A later genetic analysis associated a missense DCLRE1C variant with V-gene and J-gene trimming of TCR beta chains, and an independent cohort replicated the association. In vitro tests confirmed that three of the cytomegalovirus-associated TCR beta chains recognize cytomegalovirus antigens. In a later analysis, most CMV-associated TCR beta chains were found to appear HLA-restricted, with HLA associations seemingly driven largely by CMV exposure. Across donors, most TCR sequences were observed very rarely, whereas some public TCRs were present in many individuals.

The sample taken for sequencing was PBMCs. The V gene is TRBV30 and the J gene is TRBJ2-3; a weak D assignment points to TRBD2 (6 bases agree). The TCR was taken from a man aged 30 to 45 in good health and CMV-seronegative. The CDR3: CARAGYRGGWQYF. The sequence in DNA is TGTGCAAGAGCTGGGTATCGGGGAGGATGGCAGTATTTT.